This section outlines one TCR beta chain sequence together with its context. Its matching antigen is unknown. The sample's time point: week 5, during vaccination. It was 300 ug of mutant IDH1 20-mer peptide that made up each vaccine dose, given with topical imiquimod. This sample is drawn from a study of a mutant IDH1 vaccine in newly diagnosed glioma. Overall study: Across weeks 1, 3, 5, 7, 11, 15, 19 and 23, patients received a vaccination each time, eight in all.

The germline gives CDR1 LGHNA, CDR2 YSLEER. Deletions cut 1 base from V and 4 bases from J, with 12 bases between. The CDR3 loop spans 15 amino acids. Produced via immunoSEQ multiplex PCR; TCRdb's table is partial and in-frame only. The sample shows about 51,000 clones, 78% of them seen only once. This sequence joins TRBV4-3 and TRBJ2-3; no reliable D call. This receptor was obtained from a man aged 50 to 60 with glioma. This sample comprised PBMCs, obtained from a glioma patient whose treatment included an IDH1 peptide vaccine. The CDR3 nucleotides are TGCGCCAGCAGCCAAGGGTACCCGAATCCAGATACGCAGTATTTT. It encodes CASSQGYPNPDTQYF.